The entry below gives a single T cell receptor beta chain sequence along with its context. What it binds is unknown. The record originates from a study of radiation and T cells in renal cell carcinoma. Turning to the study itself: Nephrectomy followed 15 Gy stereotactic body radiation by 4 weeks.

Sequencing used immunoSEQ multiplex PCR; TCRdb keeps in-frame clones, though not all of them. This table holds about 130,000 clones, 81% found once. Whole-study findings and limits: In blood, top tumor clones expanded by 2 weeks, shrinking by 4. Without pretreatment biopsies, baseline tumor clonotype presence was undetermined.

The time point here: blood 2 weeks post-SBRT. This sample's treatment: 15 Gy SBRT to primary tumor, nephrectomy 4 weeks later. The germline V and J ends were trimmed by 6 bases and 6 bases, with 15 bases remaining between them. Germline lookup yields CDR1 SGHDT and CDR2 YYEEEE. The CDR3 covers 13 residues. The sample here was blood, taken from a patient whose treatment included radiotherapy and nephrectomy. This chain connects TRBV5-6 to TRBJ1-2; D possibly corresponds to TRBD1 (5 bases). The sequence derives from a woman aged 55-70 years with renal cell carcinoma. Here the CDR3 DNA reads TGTGCCAGCACCTACCCTGGGGACCATGGCTACACCTTC. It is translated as CASTYPGDHGYTF.